One and the same sample provided the 20 T cell receptor beta chains below, sequenced in a study of cytomegalovirus exposure and HLA in healthy donors. Both 60 Vbeta primers and 13 Jbeta primers went into the PCR. The method was immunoSEQ multiplex PCR; TCRdb's version includes in-frame clones alone and lacks a portion of them. The sample yields around 220,000 clones, approximately 80% seen once. Sequencing input: PBMCs. The source is a man aged 35 to 55 in good health and CMV-seronegative.

The J gene is TRBJ2-5, the V gene TRBV4-1, with D perhaps matching TRBD1 (7 bases). The CDR3 consists of 16 residues. CDR1 and CDR2 from the germline V gene are MGHRA and YSYEKL. Deletions cut 4 bases from V and 5 bases from J, with 20 bases between. The CDR3 region is CASSLRPQGGKETQYF. As DNA, the CDR3 is TGCGCCAGCAGCCTTCGGCCTCAGGGGGGCAAGGAGACCCAGTACTTC.

The rearrangement uses TRBV9 and TRBJ2-7; weak D call: TRBD1 (5 bases). In germline, CDR1 is SGDLS, CDR2 YYNGEE. This CDR3 spans 16 amino acids. V shed 4 bases and J shed 2 bases, with 19 bases lying between them. For the CDR3, the DNA is TGTGCCAGCAGCCCCGGCGGACGGACAATCACCTACGAGCAGTACTTC. Translated, it gives CASSPGGRTITYEQYF.

This clone was seen once. The chain uses TRBV30 and TRBJ2-2, with 12 bases aligning to TRBD2. This CDR3 is built from 14 residues. V was clipped by 3 bases and J by 5 bases; unmatched bases: 1. Per the germline V gene, CDR1 is GTSNPN and CDR2 is SVGIG (reference sequence). Written as DNA, the CDR3 is TGTGCCTGGAGACTAGCGGGAGGTACCGGGGAGCTGTTTTTT. Residues: CAWRLAGGTGELFF.

V is TRBV9 and J is TRBJ2-1; D ambiguous. The CDR3 runs 15 residues. Germline V gene sequence: CDR1 SGDLS, CDR2 YYNGEE. Trimming removed 0 bases at V and 7 bases at J, with 14 bases between. CDR3 sequence: CASSVGSPSGNEQFF. CDR3 nucleotides: TGTGCCAGCAGCGTAGGGTCTCCTTCCGGGAATGAGCAGTTCTTC.

The chain combines TRBV18 with TRBJ1-3; D gene unclear. Trimming cost V 5 bases and J 4 bases, with 21 bases left between them. This CDR3 region has 17 residues. The germline CDR1 and CDR2 sequences are KGHSH and LQKENI. In DNA, the CDR3 is TGTGCCAGCTCATCATCACCTTTAAGCAATAAAGGAAACACCATATATTTT. This gives the protein CASSSSPLSNKGNTIYF.

The chain couples TRBV7-8 to TRBJ1-2; D uncertain. The CDR3 covers 14 residues. The germline gives CDR1 SGHVS, CDR2 FQNEAQ. V was cut by 1 base and J by 4 bases, with 10 bases left in between. The CDR3 DNA reads as TGTGCCAGCAGCTTAGGAGGCGGTCCCTATGGCTACACCTTC. It is translated as CASSLGGGPYGYTF.

The rearrangement links TRBV2 to TRBJ1-1, with D possibly TRBD1 on 6 matching bases. V lost 1 base to trimming and J lost 2 bases, with 8 bases between them. The CDR3 has 14 residues. CDR1 is SNHLY, CDR2 FYNNEI, per germline. The CDR3 loop reads CASSEGGPNTEAFF. The DNA of the CDR3 is TGTGCCAGCAGTGAAGGGGGGCCCAACACTGAAGCTTTCTTT.

The chain has TRBV13 and TRBJ2-3; 12 bases match TRBD2. Germline trimming cut 5 bases from V and 14 bases from J; bases unmatched to any gene: 11. The CDR3 has 14 amino acids. The germline CDR1 and CDR2 sequences are PRHDT and FYEKMQ (reference sequence). The CDR3 sequence: CASSRSRLAGVGYF. CDR3 sequence (DNA): TGTGCCAGCAGCCGATCCCGACTAGCGGGAGTTGGGTATTTT.

V gene TRBV20-1 combines with J gene TRBJ1-1; no definite D call. The CDR3 is 11 residues long. V lost 1 base to trimming and J lost 10 bases, with 10 bases between them. The germline V gene encodes CDR1 DFQATT and CDR2 SNEGSKA (reference sequence). The CDR3 nucleotides read TGCAGTGCTAGAGCCGATACGGGAGCTTTCTTT. Protein: CSARADTGAFF.

The gene calls are TRBV7-9 and TRBJ2-7, with no clear D. This CDR3 is 16 amino acids long. CDR1 and CDR2 from the germline V gene are SEHNR and FQNEAQ (reference sequence). The ends were cut back, 1 base at V and 5 bases at J, with 18 bases in the middle. DNA for the CDR3: TGTGCCAGCAGCTTAGGGAGTCTCGAGGTAGGTGACGAGCAGTACTTC. Translation: CASSLGSLEVGDEQYF. Using reference TRBV7-9 and TRBJ2-7 for the parts outside the CDR3, the full variable domain is DTGVSQNPRHKITKRGQNVTFRCDPISEHNRLYWYRQTLGQGPEFLTYFQNEAQLEKSRLLSDRFSAERPKGSFSTLEIQRTEQGDSAMYLCASSLGSLEVGDEQYFGPGTRLTVT.

The chain carries TRBV5-4 and TRBJ2-7; TRBD1 matches at 8 bases. The length of the CDR3 is 15 residues. V was pared by 3 bases and J by 3 bases, with 8 bases of the junction left unmatched. Germline V gene lookup returns CDR1 SGHNT and CDR2 YYREEE (reference sequence). CDR3 in amino acids: CASSYQGARGYEQYF. CDR3 sequence (DNA): TGTGCCAGCAGCTACCAGGGGGCGCGGGGCTACGAGCAGTACTTC.

The chain joins TRBV9 to TRBJ2-7; 8 nucleotides align to TRBD1. The CDR3 consists of 15 residues. V trimming: 4 bases; J trimming: 7 bases; junction bases outside the gene matches: 13. Per germline, CDR1 SGDLS and CDR2 YYNGEE. The CDR3 DNA follows: TGTGCCAGCAGCTCTCAGGGGGCGGTTCAAGAGGAGCAGTACTTC. Translated, it gives CASSSQGAVQEEQYF.

This clone was counted only a few times. The chain is built from TRBV4-1 and TRBJ2-7; TRBD2 matches at 7 bases. The CDR3 has 14 amino acids. The junction had 5 bases not matched to a gene; V was cut back by 3 bases and J by 3 bases. CDR1 is MGHRA and CDR2 is YSYEKL in the germline V gene. DNA for the CDR3: TGCGCCAGCAGCCAGGCGGCGGGGGTCTACGAGCAGTACTTC. It encodes CASSQAAGVYEQYF.

V is TRBV18 and J is TRBJ2-1; 9 nucleotides align to TRBD2. V lost 3 bases, J lost 12 bases, and 15 bases stayed unmatched. There are 16 residues in the CDR3. Per germline, CDR1 KGHSH and CDR2 LQKENI. The CDR3 bases are TGTGCCAGCTCACCCATTCCAGCGGGGGGAATGGTTTTGCAGTTCTTC. It yields the protein CASSPIPAGGMVLQFF.

The chain employs TRBV7-3 and TRBJ1-4, with 7 bases matching TRBD1. The trim removed 4 bases at V and 7 bases at J, leaving 3 bases unmatched. The germline V gene has CDR1 SGHTA and CDR2 FQGTGA. CDR3 length equals 13 residues. This CDR3 reads CASSSQGGEKLFF. In DNA, the CDR3 is TGTGCCAGCAGCTCCCAGGGGGGTGAAAAACTGTTTTTT.

V and J are TRBV6-5 and TRBJ1-6; D is unclear. The CDR3 extends over 16 amino acids. Germline assignment: CDR1 MNHEY and CDR2 SVGAGI. Trimming removed 4 bases at V and 4 bases at J, with 14 bases between. CDR3 sequence: CASSLAPSGYNSPLHF. Written as DNA, the CDR3 is TGTGCCAGCAGTTTGGCCCCATCGGGATATAATTCACCCCTCCACTTT.

The chain recombines TRBV28 with TRBJ1-2, with 10 bases identical to TRBD1. V was pared by 2 bases and J by 5 bases, with 2 bases of the junction left unmatched. The CDR3 has 14 residues. Germline lookup yields CDR1 MDHEN and CDR2 SYDVKM. The CDR3 reads CASSLGDRGYGYTF. CDR3 nucleotides: TGTGCCAGCAGTTTAGGGGACAGGGGATATGGCTACACCTTC.

The chain has TRBV5-8 and TRBJ2-5; weak D call: TRBD1 (5 bases). V lost 4 bases and J lost 5, with 12 bases in between. Germline values: CDR1 SGHTS, CDR2 YDEGEE. The CDR3 runs 13 residues. CDR3 nucleotide sequence: TGTGCCAGCAGCCCGACAGTGGGGGAGACCCAGTACTTC. Protein sequence: CASSPTVGETQYF.

This rearrangement joins TRBV7-2 to TRBJ1-2; no reliable D call. CDR1 and CDR2 from the germline V gene are SGHTA and FQGNSA. The CDR3 totals 10 residues. V lost 5 bases to trimming and J lost 14 bases, with 12 bases between them. The CDR3 region is CASSPRRWTF. CDR3 nucleotide sequence: TGTGCCAGCAGCCCCCGCAGGTGGACCTTC.

This sequence joins TRBV7-2 and TRBJ1-2; 7 nucleotides agree with TRBD1. CDR3 length: 13 amino acids. Germline CDR1 and CDR2: SGHTA and FQGNSA. J lost 10 bases, V lost 0 bases, and 5 bases had no gene match. CDR3 residues: CASSLARTGHYTF. Written as DNA, the CDR3 is TGTGCCAGCAGCTTAGCGCGGACAGGCCACTACACCTTC.